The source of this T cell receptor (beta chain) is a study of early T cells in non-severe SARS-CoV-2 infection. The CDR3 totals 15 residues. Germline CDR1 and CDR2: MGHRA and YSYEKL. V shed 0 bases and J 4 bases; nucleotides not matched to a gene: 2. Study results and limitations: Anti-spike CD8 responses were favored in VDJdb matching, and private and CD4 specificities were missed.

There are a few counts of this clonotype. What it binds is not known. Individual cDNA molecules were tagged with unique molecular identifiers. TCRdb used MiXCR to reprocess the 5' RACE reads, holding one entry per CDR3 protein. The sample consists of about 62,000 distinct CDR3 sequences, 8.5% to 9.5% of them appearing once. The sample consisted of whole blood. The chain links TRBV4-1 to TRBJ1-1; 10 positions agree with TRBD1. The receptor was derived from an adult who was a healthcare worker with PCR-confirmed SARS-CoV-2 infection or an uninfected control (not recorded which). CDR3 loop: CASSQERTGGTEAFF. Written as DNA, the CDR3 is TGCGCCAGCAGCCAAGAAAGGACAGGGGGCACTGAAGCTTTCTTT.